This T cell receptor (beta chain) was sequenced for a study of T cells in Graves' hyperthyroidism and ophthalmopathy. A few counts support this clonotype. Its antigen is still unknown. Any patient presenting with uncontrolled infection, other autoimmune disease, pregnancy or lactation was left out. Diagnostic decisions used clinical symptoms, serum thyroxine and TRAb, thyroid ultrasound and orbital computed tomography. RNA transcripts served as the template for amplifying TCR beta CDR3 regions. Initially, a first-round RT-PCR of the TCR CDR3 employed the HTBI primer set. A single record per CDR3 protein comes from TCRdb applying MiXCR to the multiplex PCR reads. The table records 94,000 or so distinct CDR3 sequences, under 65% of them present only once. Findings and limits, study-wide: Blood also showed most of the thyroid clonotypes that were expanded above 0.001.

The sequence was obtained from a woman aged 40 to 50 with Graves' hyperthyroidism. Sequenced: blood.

The CDR3 here is CAWSGRGSGWKPQHF. Here the CDR3 DNA reads TGTGCCTGGAGTGGACGGGGCTCAGGTTGGAAGCCCCAGCATTTT. The J gene is TRBJ1-5, the V gene TRBV30, with D perhaps TRBD1 (5 bases). This CDR3 spans 15 amino acids. Germline CDR1 GTSNPN, CDR2 SVGIG (reference sequence). V was pared by 1 base and J by 8 bases, with 18 bases between.